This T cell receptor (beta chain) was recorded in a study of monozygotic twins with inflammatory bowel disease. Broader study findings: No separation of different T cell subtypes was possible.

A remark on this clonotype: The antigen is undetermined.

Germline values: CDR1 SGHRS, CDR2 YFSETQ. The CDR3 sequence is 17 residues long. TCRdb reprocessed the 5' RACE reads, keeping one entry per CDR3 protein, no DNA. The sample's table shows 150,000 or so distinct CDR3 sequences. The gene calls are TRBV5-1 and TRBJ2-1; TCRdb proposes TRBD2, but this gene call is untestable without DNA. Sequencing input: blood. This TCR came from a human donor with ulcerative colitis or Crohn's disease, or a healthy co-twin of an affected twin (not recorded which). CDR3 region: CASSTGGLAGEMNEQFF.